The clone carrying this TCR beta chain was found once. This sample was included in a study of blood T cell repertoires in COVID-19. Overall study context: Spain, Italy and the United States supplied samples that represented acute and convalescent COVID-19. T cells, B-cell-depleted T cells, or PBMCs supplied cDNA or gDNA.

Germline-derived CDR1 and CDR2 are SGDLS and YYNGEE. Trimming removed 4 bases at V and 3 bases at J, with 20 bases between. The CDR3 is made up of 16 amino acids. As processed by the authors: Amplifying reference gene primers gave estimates of nucleated cell counts. The protocol was immunoSEQ multiplex PCR, while the TCRdb copy is restricted to in-frame clones and leaves out a portion. V and J calls and clone size come straight from that table; D and trimming were deduced from the DNA. Here the sample spans more than 100,000 clones, about nine tenths being singletons. This sequence originates from a man aged 50 to 59 with active COVID-19. The sequencing input was peripheral blood. This chain links TRBV9 with TRBJ2-7, with a weak D call TRBD1 (6 bases). CDR3 coding DNA: TGTGCCAGCAGCTCCCATCGGGACAAGGGCTACTACGAGCAGTACTTC. Encoded protein: CASSSHRDKGYYEQYF.